Listed here are 29 T cell receptor beta chains from one sample, sequenced in a study of T cell responses to AZD1222 COVID-19 vaccine. Clones were read by immunoSEQ multiplex PCR, and TCRdb kept only the in-frame ones, dropping some. The sample has 100,000 to 120,000 clones; roughly 89% are singletons. The specimen comprised peripheral blood, sampled 28 days after the second AZD1222 dose. These receptors came from an adult who received the AZD1222 COVID-19 vaccine.

The gene calls are TRBV6-6 and TRBJ2-5; the D is unclear. From germline, CDR1 is MNHNY and CDR2 SVGAGI (reference sequence). The CDR3 sequence is 12 residues long. V was trimmed by 7 bases and J by 5 bases, leaving 11 bases between them. DNA for the CDR3: TGTGCCAGCACCGACTCATCGGAGACCCAGTACTTC. This sequence encodes CASTDSSETQYF.

This clone came up once. The chain combines TRBV11-2 with TRBJ2-7; 7 bases are shared with TRBD2. V was pared by 0 bases and J by 5 bases, with 7 bases of the junction left unmatched. CDR1 is SGHAT, CDR2 FQNNGV, per germline. The CDR3 extends over 15 amino acids. The CDR3 DNA reads as TGTGCCAGCAGCTTAGATACGGGAGGCTATGACGAGCAGTACTTC. It is translated as CASSLDTGGYDEQYF.

The rearrangement joins TRBV5-1 to TRBJ2-7, with 9 bases fitting TRBD1. The CDR3 extends over 13 amino acids. J gave up 2 bases and V 7 bases, and 4 bases lay outside the gene matches. CDR1 and CDR2 (germline): SGHRS, YFSETQ. CDR3 DNA sequence: TGCGCCAGCTGGGACAGGGAACCCTACGAGCAGTACTTC. Translating gives CASWDREPYEQYF.

V gene TRBV18 combines with J gene TRBJ2-2; no firm D call. The germline CDR1 and CDR2 sequences are KGHSH and LQKENI. Trimming removed 0 bases at V and 5 bases at J, with 13 bases between. The CDR3 covers 16 residues. The CDR3 reads CASSPPALTETGELFF. CDR3 in DNA: TGTGCCAGCTCACCACCTGCCCTTACAGAGACCGGGGAGCTGTTTTTT.

This chain uses TRBV11-3 with TRBJ1-1, with D hard to call. The CDR3 is 12 amino acids. V lost 0 bases and J lost 9, with 8 bases in between. From germline, CDR1 is SGHNT and CDR2 YENEEA. CDR3 loop: CASSLEPGKAFF. CDR3 nucleotides: TGTGCCAGCAGCTTAGAACCGGGTAAAGCTTTCTTT.

V and J are TRBV18 and TRBJ1-6; TRBD1 might be the D (5 bases). V was shortened by 2 bases and J by 7 bases, with 15 bases between the two germline ends. Germline lookup yields CDR1 KGHSH and CDR2 LQKENI. This CDR3 comprises 16 residues. The DNA of the CDR3 is TGTGCCAGCTCACCATCGCCTGACAGACGAAATTCACCCCTCCACTTT. This codes for CASSPSPDRRNSPLHF.

By proportion, this clone is medium-sized. This chain connects TRBV18 to TRBJ2-3, with D tentatively TRBD1 or TRBD2 (5 bases each). CDR1 is KGHSH and CDR2 is LQKENI in the germline V gene. V lost 3 bases to trimming and J lost 3 bases, with 13 bases between them. The CDR3 is made up of 15 amino acids. CDR3 bases: TGTGCCAGCTCACCCGTGGGGGTTGCGACAGATACGCAGTATTTT. Amino acid sequence: CASSPVGVATDTQYF.

The chain recombines TRBV7-9 with TRBJ2-3; either TRBD1 or TRBD2 may fit D (6 bases each). CDR3 length equals 14 residues. With 4 bases removed from V and 1 base from J, the gap between germline ends came to 9 bases. Germline lookup yields CDR1 SEHNR and CDR2 FQNEAQ (reference sequence). CDR3 nucleotide sequence: TGTGCCAGCAGCTACAGGGAGGGCACAGATACGCAGTATTTT. It yields the protein CASSYREGTDTQYF. Full variable domain (rest looked up from reference TRBV7-9 and TRBJ2-3): DTGVSQNPRHKITKRGQNVTFRCDPISEHNRLYWYRQTLGQGPEFLTYFQNEAQLEKSRLLSDRFSAERPKGSFSTLEIQRTEQGDSAMYLCASSYREGTDTQYFGPGTRLTVL.

The rearrangement uses TRBV5-1 and TRBJ2-1; 7 nucleotides agree with TRBD1. This CDR3 has 14 residues. Unmatched junction bases numbered 5, after V lost 0 bases and J lost 8 bases. Germline-derived CDR1 and CDR2 are SGHRS and YFSETQ. The DNA of the CDR3 is TGCGCCAGCAGCTTGGGTCGGCAGGGGGATGAGCAGTTCTTC. It specifies CASSLGRQGDEQFF.

This clone was found once. The gene calls are TRBV18 and TRBJ1-1, with 7 nucleotides matching TRBD1. The CDR3 consists of 13 residues. Germline assignment: CDR1 KGHSH and CDR2 LQKENI. With V trimmed by 4 bases and J by 8 bases, 7 bases remained unmatched. CDR3: CASSLSGGQEAFF. Here the CDR3 DNA reads TGTGCCAGCTCACTATCTGGGGGACAGGAAGCTTTCTTT.

This clone was counted a few times. This chain connects TRBV11-2 to TRBJ2-3, with TRBD1 identical over 9 bases. The germline V gene encodes CDR1 SGHAT and CDR2 FQNNGV. With 1 base clipped from V and 2 bases from J, the junction kept 7 bases outside the gene matches. CDR3 size: 17 residues. The CDR3 loop reads CASSLGDRVRFTDTQYF. The CDR3 nucleotides are TGTGCCAGCAGCTTAGGGGACAGGGTTCGTTTCACAGATACGCAGTATTTT.

The sample holds one count of this clone. The chain is built from TRBV27 and TRBJ2-3, with D uncertain. With 10 bases removed from V and 2 bases from J, the gap between germline ends came to 25 bases. The length of the CDR3 is 17 residues. Germline V CDR1 and CDR2: MNHEY, SMNVEV (reference sequence). CDR3 protein: CAKTKPKVGQHTDTQYF. CDR3 nucleotides: TGTGCCAAAACGAAACCAAAGGTCGGGCAACACACAGATACGCAGTATTTT.

The chain has TRBV14 and TRBJ2-6; TRBD1 matches at 7 bases. Germline V gives CDR1 SGHDN, CDR2 FVKESK. The CDR3 runs 18 residues. Trimming removed 3 bases from V and 0 bases from J; junction bases left unmatched: 8. The CDR3 sequence is CASSHSRDRYSGANVLTF. The CDR3 bases are TGTGCCAGCAGCCACTCCCGGGACAGATACTCTGGGGCCAACGTCCTGACTTTC.

This CDR3 reads CASSLETGSQETQYF. The DNA of the CDR3 is TGCGCCAGCAGCTTGGAAACGGGCAGCCAAGAGACCCAGTACTTC. The V gene is TRBV5-1, the J gene TRBJ2-5; D call uncertain. Trimming shortened V by 0 bases and J by 1 base, and 10 bases separated the two germline ends. The CDR3 extends over 15 amino acids. Per the germline V gene, CDR1 is SGHRS and CDR2 is YFSETQ.

This clone was picked up one time. V gene TRBV12-3 or TRBV12-4 combines with J gene TRBJ1-2; D might be TRBD1 (6 bases). V gave up 6 bases and J gave up 8 bases, with 10 bases separating them. The CDR3 length is 11 residues. The CDR3, as DNA: TGTGCCAGCAGGTACAGGGAAGGCTACACCTTC. It yields the protein CASRYREGYTF.

The chain uses TRBV27 and TRBJ1-2, with D possibly being TRBD1 (6 bases). Germline loops: CDR1 MNHEY, CDR2 SMNVEV (reference sequence). The CDR3 extends over 15 amino acids. V gave up 8 bases and J gave up 2 bases, with 18 bases separating them. CDR3 region: CASSLQGHLNYGYTF. CDR3 bases: TGTGCCAGCTCCCTTCAGGGACACTTAAACTATGGCTACACCTTC.

The J gene is TRBJ2-1, the V gene TRBV5-1; TRBD2 is a possible D gene (6 bases). CDR1 is SGHRS and CDR2 is YFSETQ in the germline V gene. The CDR3 has 14 amino acids. V was cut by 0 bases and J by 9 bases, with 13 bases left in between. This CDR3 is CASSLEQEGGEQFF. The DNA of the CDR3 is TGCGCCAGCAGCTTGGAACAGGAGGGCGGTGAGCAGTTCTTC.

The chain carries TRBV4-1 and TRBJ1-5; D is undetermined. Trimming took 4 bases from V and 2 from J, leaving 15 bases between them. The CDR3 loop spans 16 amino acids. CDR1 and CDR2 from the germline V gene are MGHRA and YSYEKL. The CDR3 DNA reads TGCGCCAGCAGCCCCCCCCTAAGGTATGGCAATCAGCCCCAGCATTTT. Its protein is CASSPPLRYGNQPQHF.

The rearrangement joins TRBV19 to TRBJ2-7; D unresolved. In germline, CDR1 is LNHDA, CDR2 SQIVND (reference sequence). V was trimmed by 8 bases and J by 9 bases, leaving 17 bases between them. The CDR3 is made up of 12 amino acids. The CDR3 DNA is TGTGCCAGTTCAGACTCGCCCTTTCCGCAGTACTTC. The encoded protein is CASSDSPFPQYF.

The V call is TRBV1, the J call TRBJ2-1; no DNA check was done on the table's D call, TRBD2. TRBV1 is deemed a pseudogene. The CDR3 covers 15 residues. CDR3 in DNA: TGCACCAGCAGCCAAGAGGGCGGCGGGGCGGGGGAGCAGTTCTTC. Translated: CTSSQEGGGAGEQFF.

The chain couples TRBV6-1 to TRBJ1-2; no definite D call. Germline V gives CDR1 MNHNS, CDR2 SASEGT. V was cut by 2 bases and J by 4 bases, with 8 bases left in between. The CDR3 runs to 13 residues. DNA for the CDR3: TGTGCCAGCAGTGAACTACAGATCTATGGCTACACCTTC. Translated: CASSELQIYGYTF.

The rearrangement links TRBV2 to TRBJ1-5, with D possibly matching TRBD1 (6 bases). Trimming left V 2 bases short and J 1 base short, with 12 bases between. This CDR3 is built from 16 residues. Germline V gene data show CDR1 as SNHLY and CDR2 as FYNNEI. CDR3: CASSEQGGQSNQPQHF. The CDR3 DNA reads TGTGCCAGCAGTGAACAAGGGGGGCAAAGCAATCAGCCCCAGCATTTT.

The J gene is TRBJ1-2, the V gene TRBV7-3, with D unresolved. The CDR3 contains 13 residues. Between the trimmed V and J ends, which lost 2 bases and 2 bases, there was a span of 6 bases. CDR1 and CDR2 from the germline V gene are SGHTA and FQGTGA. CDR3 loop: CASSLGQNYGYTF. The CDR3 DNA sequence: TGTGCCAGCAGCTTAGGGCAGAACTATGGCTACACCTTC.

This clone appeared once. One end of the junction fails to match germline, which may point to a read error. The chain joins TRBV7-7 to TRBJ1-5; D call uncertain. Germline CDR1 SSHAT, CDR2 FNYEAQ (reference sequence). This CDR3 is built from 13 residues. In DNA, the CDR3 is TGTGCTAGCAGCGAAAGCCCAAAAGGGCCCCAGCATTTT. Its protein product is CASSESPKGPQHF.

This chain uses TRBV3-1 (or the pseudogene TRBV3-2) with TRBJ2-5; 12 bases agree with TRBD2. Per the germline V gene, CDR1 is LGHDT and CDR2 is YNNKEL (reference sequence). V was pared by 0 bases and J by 0 bases, with 5 bases of the junction left unmatched. The CDR3 contains 18 residues. CDR3 DNA: TGTGCCAGCAGCCAAGAAGGAGGGACTAGCGGGTACCAAGAGACCCAGTACTTC. It translates to CASSQEGGTSGYQETQYF.

The chain links TRBV27 to TRBJ1-2, with D maybe TRBD1 (6 bases). Germline lookup yields CDR1 MNHEY and CDR2 SMNVEV (reference sequence). This CDR3 is built from 15 residues. With 8 bases removed from V and 2 bases from J, the gap between germline ends came to 18 bases. The CDR3 protein is CASGPGAALNYGYTF. The CDR3 DNA follows: TGTGCCAGCGGTCCAGGGGCCGCCCTGAACTATGGCTACACCTTC.

A few counts support this clone. This chain uses TRBV7-9 with TRBJ1-4, with TRBD1 identical over 7 bases. The V gene end was trimmed by 5 bases and the J gene end by 8 bases; junction bases not matched to a gene: 8. The germline V gene encodes CDR1 SEHNR and CDR2 FQNEAQ (reference sequence). The CDR3 has 14 residues. The chain's CDR3 is CASSLTGKAEKLFF. In DNA, the CDR3 is TGTGCCAGCAGCCTGACAGGGAAGGCGGAAAAACTGTTTTTT.

This clone was counted once. The gene calls are TRBV29-1 and TRBJ2-7, with 9 bases lining up with TRBD1. The J segment lost 2 bases and the V segment lost 0 bases, leaving 5 bases of the junction unmatched. The germline gives CDR1 SQVTM, CDR2 ANQGSEA. The CDR3 loop spans 15 amino acids. The CDR3 region has the DNA TGCAGCGTTGAAGAGGGGGGACAGGGCACCTACGAGCAGTACTTC. Amino acid sequence: CSVEEGGQGTYEQYF.

This chain links TRBV15 with TRBJ2-6; tentatively, D is TRBD1 (5 bases). Trimming shortened V by 1 base and J by 0 bases, and 10 bases separated the two germline ends. The CDR3 has 17 amino acids. From germline, CDR1 is LNHNV and CDR2 YYDKDF (reference sequence). The CDR3 loop is CATSRVTGASGANVLTF. The CDR3 bases are TGTGCCACCAGCAGAGTAACAGGTGCCTCTGGGGCCAACGTCCTGACTTTC.